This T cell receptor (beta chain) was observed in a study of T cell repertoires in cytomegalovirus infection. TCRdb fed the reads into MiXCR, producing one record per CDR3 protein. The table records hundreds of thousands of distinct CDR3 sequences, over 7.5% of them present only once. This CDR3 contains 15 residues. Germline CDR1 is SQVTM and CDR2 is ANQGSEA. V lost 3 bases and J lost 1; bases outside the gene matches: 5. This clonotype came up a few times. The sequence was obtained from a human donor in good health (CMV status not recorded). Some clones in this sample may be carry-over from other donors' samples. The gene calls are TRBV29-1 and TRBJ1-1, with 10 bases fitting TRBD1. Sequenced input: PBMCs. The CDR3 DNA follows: TGCAGCGTTGAGGGGACAGGGGTAGGGAACACTGAAGCTTTCTTT. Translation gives CSVEGTGVGNTEAFF.